Listed here is a single T cell receptor beta chain. Antigen: not known. This sample is part of a study of CD8 T cells in ankylosing spondylitis. TCRdb passed the 5' RACE reads through MiXCR, listing each CDR3 protein once. This table has about 540,000 distinct CDR3 sequences, roughly 13% appearing once. Broader study findings: Disease-linked clones displayed a CD8+ phenotype and appeared relatively rarely in peripheral blood. A TCR beta motif of fewer than ten highly homologous variants appeared characteristic of ankylosing spondylitis blood. Disease-associated clones were reportedly significantly overrepresented in matched ankylosing spondylitis synovial fluid.

Germline V lookup: CDR1 WNHNN, CDR2 SYGVQD (reference sequence). The CDR3 has 17 residues. J was trimmed by 4 bases and V by 4 bases; bases with no gene match: 10. This sequence originates from a male donor with ankylosing spondylitis. Material for sequencing was blood, either unsorted or a sorted T cell fraction (not recorded which). The J gene is TRBJ2-1, the V gene TRBV10-1, with TRBD2 matching over 10 bases. CDR3 amino acids: CASSGGGLAGVYNEQFF. The CDR3 DNA follows: TGCGCCAGCAGTGGAGGTGGGCTAGCGGGAGTTTACAATGAGCAGTTCTTC.